This T cell receptor (beta chain) is from a study of cytomegalovirus exposure and HLA in healthy donors. Overall study findings and caveats: Some V segments could not be told apart, so they were left out, TRBV6-2 and TRBV6-3 among them. Based on reports, TCR beta sequences accurately predicted HLA-A and HLA-B alleles for most subjects. Listed as cytomegalovirus-associated were 150 to 200 TCR beta chains.

There were likely unrecorded immune exposures, though donors were nominally healthy when sampled. This clone was observed a handful of times. Its target is unknown. PCR involved 60 Vbeta and 13 Jbeta primers. The repertoire was sequenced with immunoSEQ multiplex PCR; TCRdb's copy has only in-frame clones and lacks some. Found here are 130,000 to 150,000 clones, around 73% of them singletons; the top ten hold around 2.9%. Trimming at V came to 6 bases and at J to 6 bases, leaving 2 bases not matched to a gene. The germline CDR1 and CDR2 sequences are SNHLY and FYNNEI. The CDR3 is 13 residues long. Input material: PBMCs. This TCR was sampled from a female donor in good health and CMV-seronegative. The chain combines TRBV2 with TRBJ1-4; 9 bases match TRBD1. CDR3 protein: CASSGTGYEKLFF. The CDR3 bases are TGTGCCAGCAGCGGGACAGGGTATGAAAAACTGTTTTTT. Using reference TRBV2 and TRBJ1-4 for the parts outside the CDR3, the full variable domain is EPEVTQTPSHQVTQMGQEVILRCVPISNHLYFYWYRQILGQKVEFLVSFYNNEISEKSEIFDDQFSVERPDGSNFTLKIRSTKLEDSAMYFCASSGTGYEKLFFGSGTQLSVL.